Detailed here is one T cell receptor (beta chain). Its antigen is unidentified. CDR1 is MNHNS and CDR2 is SASEGT in the germline V gene. Trimming took 2 bases from V and 9 from J, leaving 11 bases between them. The CDR3 is 14 amino acids. These data originate in a study of cytomegalovirus exposure and HLA in healthy donors. Study results and limitations: Per a later analysis, roughly 17,000 TCR beta sequences showed association with HLA alleles at 0.05 false discovery rate. A later analysis showed HLA-associated TCR beta chains outstripping equally common others in clonal expansion. In a later analysis, a missense DCLRE1C variant was linked to TCR beta V- and J-gene trimming.

Researchers ran the PCR with 60 Vbeta and 13 Jbeta primers. Original methodology: The count from a later analysis was 70 million to 85 million unique TCR beta chains, some 12 million of them shared. Sequenced by immunoSEQ multiplex PCR; TCRdb stores in-frame clones only, minus some. From that table come the V and J calls and clone size; the DNA was used to work out D and trimming. The table has hundreds of thousands of clones, around 76% seen once. The source of this sequence is a man between 40 and 49 years old in good health and CMV-seropositive. V usage is TRBV6-1 and J usage is TRBJ1-6, with a tentative D call TRBD1 (5 bases). The specimen was PBMCs. This CDR3 reads CASSEKGRGSPLHF. CDR3 nucleotide sequence: TGTGCCAGCAGTGAAAAGGGTAGGGGTTCACCCCTCCACTTT.